The T cell receptor (beta chain) under discussion was sequenced for a study of cytotoxic CD8 clonotypes in ibrutinib-treated CLL. In the study overall: There were 10 to 11 relapsed/refractory patients and around 15 treatment-naive patients, and fewer than 18 were IGHV unmutated. Notes on the study in general: Elevated clonality accompanied ibrutinib response, with a return toward baseline values at progression.

On this clone itself: What it binds is not known.

The CDR3 has 15 amino acids. The trim removed 5 bases at V and 2 bases at J, leaving 3 bases unmatched. The germline CDR1 and CDR2 sequences are SGHTA and FQGNSA. Clones were sequenced by immunoSEQ multiplex PCR, and TCRdb holds only the in-frame ones, with some missing. The profile shows about 140,000 clones, around three quarters of them singletons. This clonotype originated in a human donor with chronic lymphocytic leukemia. The chain employs TRBV7-2 and TRBJ1-3, with 10 bases lining up with TRBD1. Sequenced here: PBMCs, sampled after 12 months of ibrutinib treatment. This CDR3 is CASSLGQGAGNTIYF. The CDR3, as DNA: TGTGCCAGCAGCCTCGGACAGGGGGCTGGAAACACCATATATTTT.